The sequence of this T cell receptor beta chain was determined in a study of CXCR3-negative and CXCR3-positive naive CD8 T cells. Overall study: The study obtained roughly 140 million TRB reads, about 1.5 +/- 0.3 million per library.

Germline CDR1 and CDR2: SQVTM and ANQGSEA. The CDR3 length is 16 residues. Findings and caveats of the study: More hydrophobic TRB CDR3s were found in CXCR3-positive naive cells than in CXCR3-negative naive cells. Naive CXCR3-positive and CXCR3-negative cells shared similar TRBV-TRBJ usage, unlike memory cells. Diversity was high in both naive subsets and much lower in memory cells.

Via 5' RACE with UMI labels, TRB cDNA libraries were prepared. Following a re-call of the 5' RACE reads, TCRdb has one entry per CDR3 protein and lacks DNA. This sample contains 130,000 to 150,000 distinct CDR3 sequences. With respect to this clonotype: Its antigen is as yet unknown.

Naive cells were sorted as CD45RO-, CCR7+, CD27+ and CD95-. This TCR derives from a human donor in good health. Some clones in this sample may be carry-over from other donors' samples. The material sequenced was naive CXCR3+ CD8+ T cells from blood. The subset: CD45RO-CCR7+CD27+CD95- naive CD8+ T cells expressing CXCR3 (TNR3+). The chain recombines TRBV29-1 with TRBJ2-2; TCRdb proposes TRBD1, but this gene call is untestable without DNA. CDR3 protein: CSVAPRTGHNTGELFF.